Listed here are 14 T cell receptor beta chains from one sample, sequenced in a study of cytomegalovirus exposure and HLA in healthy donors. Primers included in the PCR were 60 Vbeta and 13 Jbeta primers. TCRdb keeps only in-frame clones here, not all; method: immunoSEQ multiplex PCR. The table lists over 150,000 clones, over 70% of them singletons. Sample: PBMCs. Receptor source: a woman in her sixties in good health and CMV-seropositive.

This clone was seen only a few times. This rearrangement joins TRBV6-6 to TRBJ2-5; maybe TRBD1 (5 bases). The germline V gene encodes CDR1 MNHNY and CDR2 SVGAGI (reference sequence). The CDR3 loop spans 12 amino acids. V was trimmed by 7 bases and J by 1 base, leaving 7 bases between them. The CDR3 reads CASIDSQETQYF. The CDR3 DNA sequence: TGTGCCAGCATCGACAGCCAAGAGACCCAGTACTTC.

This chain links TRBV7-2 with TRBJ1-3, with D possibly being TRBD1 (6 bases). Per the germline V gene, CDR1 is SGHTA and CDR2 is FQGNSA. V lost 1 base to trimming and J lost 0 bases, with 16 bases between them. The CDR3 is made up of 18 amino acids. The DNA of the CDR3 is TGTGCCAGCAGCTTAGTAGCGAGGGGGGGGAACTCTGGAAACACCATATATTTT. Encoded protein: CASSLVARGGNSGNTIYF. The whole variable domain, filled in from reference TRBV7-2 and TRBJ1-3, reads GAGVSQSPSNKVTEKGKDVELRCDPISGHTALYWYRQSLGQGLEFLIYFQGNSAPDKSGLPSDRFSAERTGGSVSTLTIQRTQQEDSAVYLCASSLVARGGNSGNTIYFGEGSWLTVV.

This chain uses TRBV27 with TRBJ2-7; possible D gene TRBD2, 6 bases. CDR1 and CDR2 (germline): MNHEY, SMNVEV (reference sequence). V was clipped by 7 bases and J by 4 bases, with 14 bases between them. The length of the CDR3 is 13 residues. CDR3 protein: CASKVPGGYEQYF. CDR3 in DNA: TGTGCCAGCAAAGTGCCTGGAGGGTACGAGCAGTACTTC.

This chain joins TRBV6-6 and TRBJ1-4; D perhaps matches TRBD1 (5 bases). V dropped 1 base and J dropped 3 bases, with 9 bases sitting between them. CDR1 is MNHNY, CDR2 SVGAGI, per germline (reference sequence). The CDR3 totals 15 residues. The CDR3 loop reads CASSYWGGPNEKLFF. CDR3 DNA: TGTGCCAGCAGTTACTGGGGCGGACCTAATGAAAAACTGTTTTTT.

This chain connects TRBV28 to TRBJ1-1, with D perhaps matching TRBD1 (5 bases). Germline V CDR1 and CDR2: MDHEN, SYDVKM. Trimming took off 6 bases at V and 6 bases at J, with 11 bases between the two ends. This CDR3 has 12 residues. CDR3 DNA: TGTGCCAGCAGATTCGGGGACTCTGAAGCTTTCTTT. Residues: CASRFGDSEAFF.

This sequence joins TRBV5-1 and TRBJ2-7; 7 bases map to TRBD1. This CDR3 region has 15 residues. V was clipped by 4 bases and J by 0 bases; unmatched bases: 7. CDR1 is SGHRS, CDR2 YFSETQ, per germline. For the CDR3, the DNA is TGCGCCAGCAGCACAGGGGACCGCAGCTCCTACGAGCAGTACTTC. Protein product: CASSTGDRSSYEQYF.

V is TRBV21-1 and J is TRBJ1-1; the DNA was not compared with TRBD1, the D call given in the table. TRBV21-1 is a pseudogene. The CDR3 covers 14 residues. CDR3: CASSFDRENTEAFF. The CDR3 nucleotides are TGTGCCAGCAGCTTCGACAGGGAGAACACTGAAGCTTTCTTT.

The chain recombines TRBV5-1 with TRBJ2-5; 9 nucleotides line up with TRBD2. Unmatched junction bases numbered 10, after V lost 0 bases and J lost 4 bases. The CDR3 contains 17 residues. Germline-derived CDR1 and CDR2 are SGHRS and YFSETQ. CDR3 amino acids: CASSLASGGLTGETQYF. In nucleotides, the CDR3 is TGCGCCAGCAGCTTGGCGAGCGGGGGGCTTACGGGAGAGACCCAGTACTTC.

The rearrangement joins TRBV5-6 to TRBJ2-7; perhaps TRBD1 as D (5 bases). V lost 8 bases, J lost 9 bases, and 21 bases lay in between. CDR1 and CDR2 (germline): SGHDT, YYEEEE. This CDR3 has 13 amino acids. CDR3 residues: CASGEQARLRQYF. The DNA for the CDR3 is TGTGCCAGTGGGGAACAGGCCCGATTGAGGCAGTACTTC.

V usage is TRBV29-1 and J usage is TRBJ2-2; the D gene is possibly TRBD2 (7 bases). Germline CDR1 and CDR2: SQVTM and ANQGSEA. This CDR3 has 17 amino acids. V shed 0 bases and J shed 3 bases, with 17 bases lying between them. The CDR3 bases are TGCAGCGTTGAAGATCCGGGGGGCGGCGGAGACACCGGGGAGCTGTTTTTT. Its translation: CSVEDPGGGGDTGELFF.

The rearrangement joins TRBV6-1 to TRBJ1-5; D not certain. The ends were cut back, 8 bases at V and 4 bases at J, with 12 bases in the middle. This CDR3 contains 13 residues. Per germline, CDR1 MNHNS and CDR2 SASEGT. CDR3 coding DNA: TGTGCCAGCCTCCGAGATTGGAATCAGCCCCAGCATTTT. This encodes CASLRDWNQPQHF.

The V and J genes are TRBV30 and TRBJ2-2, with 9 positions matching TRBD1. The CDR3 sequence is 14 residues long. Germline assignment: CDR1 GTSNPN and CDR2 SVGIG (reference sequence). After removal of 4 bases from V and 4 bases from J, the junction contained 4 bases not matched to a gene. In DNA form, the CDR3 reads TGTGCCTGGAAGCCGACAGGGGGCACCGGGGAGCTGTTTTTT. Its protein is CAWKPTGGTGELFF.

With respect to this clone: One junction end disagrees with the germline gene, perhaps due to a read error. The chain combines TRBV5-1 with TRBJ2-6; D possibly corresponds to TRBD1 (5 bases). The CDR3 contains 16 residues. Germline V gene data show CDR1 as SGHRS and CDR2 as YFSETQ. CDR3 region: CASSLNLGAGANGLTF. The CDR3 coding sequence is TGCGCCAGCAGCTTGAATTTGGGTGCTGGGGCCAACGGCCTGACTTTC.

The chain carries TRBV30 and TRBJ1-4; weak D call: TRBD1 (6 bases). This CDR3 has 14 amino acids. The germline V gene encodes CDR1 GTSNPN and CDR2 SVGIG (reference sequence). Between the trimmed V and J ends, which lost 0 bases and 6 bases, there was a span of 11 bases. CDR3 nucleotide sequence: TGTGCCTGGAGTGTACTTCAGGGGTATGAAAAACTGTTTTTT. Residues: CAWSVLQGYEKLFF. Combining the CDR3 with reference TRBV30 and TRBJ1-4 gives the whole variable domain SQTIHQWPATLVQPVGSPLSLECTVEGTSNPNLYWYRQAAGRGLQLLFYSVGIGQISSEVPQNLSASRPQDRQFILSSKKLLLSDSGFYLCAWSVLQGYEKLFFGSGTQLSVL.